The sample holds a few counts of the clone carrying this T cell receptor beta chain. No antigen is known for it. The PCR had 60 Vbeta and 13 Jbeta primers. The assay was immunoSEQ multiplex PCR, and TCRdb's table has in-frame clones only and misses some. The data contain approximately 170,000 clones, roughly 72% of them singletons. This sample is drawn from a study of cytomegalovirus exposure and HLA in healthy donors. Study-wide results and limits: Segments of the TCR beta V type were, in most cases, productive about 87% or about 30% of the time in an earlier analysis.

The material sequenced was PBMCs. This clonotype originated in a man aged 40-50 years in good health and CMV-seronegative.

CDR3 sequence: CASRQTGEDEQYF. DNA of the CDR3: TGTGCCAGCAGGCAGACAGGGGAGGACGAGCAGTACTTC. V usage is TRBV11-2 and J usage is TRBJ2-7; TRBD1 matches at 8 bases. Losses at the gene ends were 6 bases for V and 5 bases for J; bases not matched to a gene: 6. The CDR3 consists of 13 residues. CDR1 is SGHAT, CDR2 FQNNGV, per germline.